The rows below give T cell receptor beta chains drawn from one sample of a study of blood T cells in healthy people across ages. TCRdb re-called the 5' RACE reads with MiXCR, one entry per CDR3 protein. Of about 1.1 million distinct CDR3 sequences listed, more than 30% are singletons. The specimen was blood. The source of these receptors is a young man in good health. Each CDR3 is given without its conserved first and last residue. Fields, in order: CDR3 protein, J gene, V gene.

cdr3_aa: SVVGSEYRGYEQY
j_call: TRBJ2-7
v_call: TRBV29-1

cdr3_aa: ASSFTGSQETQY
j_call: TRBJ2-5
v_call: TRBV5-1

cdr3_aa: ASTRGHNEQF
j_call: TRBJ2-1
v_call: TRBV3-1

cdr3_aa: ASSPPTRRMVDEQF
j_call: TRBJ2-1
v_call: TRBV28

cdr3_aa: ASSLTAGTAEKLF
j_call: TRBJ1-4
v_call: TRBV6-5

cdr3_aa: ASSLVGTSGGQETQY
j_call: TRBJ2-5
v_call: TRBV5-1

cdr3_aa: ASSQNPGLAGGHTF
j_call: TRBJ2-1
v_call: TRBV4-3

cdr3_aa: ASSFNGAAGQPQH
j_call: TRBJ1-5
v_call: TRBV12-3/TRBV12-4

cdr3_aa: ASSSKVLATNEKLF
j_call: TRBJ1-4
v_call: TRBV5-1

cdr3_aa: ASSALENFYQETQY
j_call: TRBJ2-5
v_call: TRBV7-2

cdr3_aa: ASSSRESSYNEQY
j_call: -
v_call: TRBV12-3/TRBV12-4

cdr3_aa: ASSLVGGHPRGYGYT
j_call: TRBJ1-2
v_call: TRBV11-1

cdr3_aa: SARGWGNTEAF
j_call: TRBJ1-1
v_call: TRBV20-1

cdr3_aa: ASRTTGGRYEQY
j_call: TRBJ2-7
v_call: TRBV13

cdr3_aa: ASSDSKAGEQY
j_call: TRBJ2-7
v_call: TRBV6-2/TRBV6-3

cdr3_aa: ASSAETRTDYTGELF
j_call: TRBJ2-2
v_call: TRBV5-1

cdr3_aa: ASSSAGNSYNEQY
j_call: -
v_call: TRBV6-2/TRBV6-3

cdr3_aa: TSSGIKGANYEQY
j_call: TRBJ2-7
v_call: TRBV6-5

cdr3_aa: ASSTGTGGSYT
j_call: TRBJ1-2
v_call: TRBV12-3/TRBV12-4

cdr3_aa: ASSTRQKNSNQPQH
j_call: TRBJ1-5
v_call: TRBV7-8

cdr3_aa: SVELSGDSSYNEQF
j_call: TRBJ2-1
v_call: TRBV29-1

cdr3_aa: ASSQLPGQIMNTEAF
j_call: TRBJ1-1
v_call: TRBV4-2

cdr3_aa: ASSFPTGGNCGYT
j_call: TRBJ1-2
v_call: TRBV28

cdr3_aa: ASSLDKNNEQF
j_call: TRBJ2-1
v_call: TRBV7-7

cdr3_aa: SVKKGAEDTEAF
j_call: TRBJ1-1
v_call: TRBV29-1

cdr3_aa: ASSYEASYYGYT
j_call: TRBJ1-2
v_call: TRBV6-5

cdr3_aa: ASSPRLNEQF
j_call: TRBJ2-1
v_call: TRBV6-2/TRBV6-3

cdr3_aa: SVRQGRNQPQH
j_call: TRBJ1-5
v_call: TRBV29-1

cdr3_aa: SAALPGPAGTEAF
j_call: TRBJ1-1
v_call: TRBV20-1

cdr3_aa: ASSDVLGDAHRSSYEQY
j_call: TRBJ2-7
v_call: TRBV6-4

cdr3_aa: ASSPQGGNQPQH
j_call: TRBJ1-5
v_call: TRBV12-3/TRBV12-4

cdr3_aa: ASSQEGGREVYGYT
j_call: TRBJ1-2
v_call: TRBV4-1

cdr3_aa: ASSEPQNSPLH
j_call: TRBJ1-6
v_call: TRBV19

cdr3_aa: ASSYGLPWGQPQH
j_call: TRBJ1-5
v_call: TRBV6-2/TRBV6-3

cdr3_aa: ATSEDNKETQY
j_call: TRBJ2-5
v_call: TRBV24-1

cdr3_aa: ASSQDRGIDEAF
j_call: TRBJ1-1
v_call: TRBV7-2

cdr3_aa: ATWTGVLAEAF
j_call: TRBJ1-1
v_call: TRBV6-2/TRBV6-3